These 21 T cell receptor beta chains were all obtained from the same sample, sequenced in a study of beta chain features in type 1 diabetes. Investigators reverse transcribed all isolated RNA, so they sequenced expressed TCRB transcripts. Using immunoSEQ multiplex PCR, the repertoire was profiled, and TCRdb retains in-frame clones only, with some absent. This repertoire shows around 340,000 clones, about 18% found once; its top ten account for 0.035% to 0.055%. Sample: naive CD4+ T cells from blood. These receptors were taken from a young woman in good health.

CDR3 sequence (DNA): TGTGCCAGCAGTCTCCCCGGGGTGCAGTACTTC. Translated: CASSLPGVQYF. This chain connects TRBV28 to TRBJ2-7, with D perhaps TRBD2 (5 bases). V lost 5 bases to trimming and J lost 9 bases, with 11 bases between them. The CDR3 consists of 11 residues. Germline-derived CDR1 and CDR2 are MDHEN and SYDVKM.

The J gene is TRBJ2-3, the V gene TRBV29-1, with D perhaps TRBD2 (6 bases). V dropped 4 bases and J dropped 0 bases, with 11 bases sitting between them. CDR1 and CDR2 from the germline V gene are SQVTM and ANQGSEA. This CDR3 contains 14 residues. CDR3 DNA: TGCAGCGTTGGGCCGGGACTTAGCACAGATACGCAGTATTTT. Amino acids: CSVGPGLSTDTQYF.

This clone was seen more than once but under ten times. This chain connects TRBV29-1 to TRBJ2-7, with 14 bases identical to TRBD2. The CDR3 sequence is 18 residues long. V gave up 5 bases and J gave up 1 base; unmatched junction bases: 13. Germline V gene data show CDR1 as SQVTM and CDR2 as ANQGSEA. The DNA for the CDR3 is TGCAGCGTTCTCTCGACTAGCGGGAGGGCCGTCAGGTCCTACGAGCAGTACTTC. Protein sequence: CSVLSTSGRAVRSYEQYF.

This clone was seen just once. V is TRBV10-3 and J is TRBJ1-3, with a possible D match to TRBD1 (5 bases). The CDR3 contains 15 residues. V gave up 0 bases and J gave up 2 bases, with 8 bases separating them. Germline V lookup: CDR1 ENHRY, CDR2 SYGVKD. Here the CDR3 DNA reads TGTGCCATCAGTGAGTCTGGAGGGGCTGGAAACACCATATATTTT. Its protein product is CAISESGGAGNTIYF.

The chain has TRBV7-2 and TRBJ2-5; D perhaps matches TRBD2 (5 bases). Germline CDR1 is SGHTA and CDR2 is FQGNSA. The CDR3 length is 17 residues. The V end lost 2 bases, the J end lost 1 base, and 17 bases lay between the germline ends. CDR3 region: CASSLNWAMAGQETQYF. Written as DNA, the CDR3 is TGTGCCAGCAGCTTAAATTGGGCCATGGCGGGCCAAGAGACCCAGTACTTC.

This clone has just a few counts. CDR3 nucleotides: TGTGCTAGTGGTGCACGACAGGGGTTGGGCGAAAAACTGTTTTTT. It translates to CASGARQGLGEKLFF. The chain links TRBV12-5 to TRBJ1-4, with 8 bases that match TRBD1. The germline CDR1 and CDR2 sequences are LGHNT and FRNRAP. Losses at the gene ends were 5 bases for V and 8 bases for J; bases not matched to a gene: 10. This CDR3 region has 15 residues.

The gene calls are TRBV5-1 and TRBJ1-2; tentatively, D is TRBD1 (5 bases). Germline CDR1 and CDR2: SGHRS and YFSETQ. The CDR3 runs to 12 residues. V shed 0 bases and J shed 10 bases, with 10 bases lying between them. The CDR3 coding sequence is TGCGCCAGCAGCTTGGGAGACAGATCCTACACCTTC. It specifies CASSLGDRSYTF.

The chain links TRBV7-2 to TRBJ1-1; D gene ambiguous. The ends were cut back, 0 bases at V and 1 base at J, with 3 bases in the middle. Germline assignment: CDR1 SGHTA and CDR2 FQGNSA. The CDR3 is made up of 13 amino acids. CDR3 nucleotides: TGTGCCAGCAGCTTAGCCCAGAACACTGAAGCTTTCTTT. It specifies CASSLAQNTEAFF.

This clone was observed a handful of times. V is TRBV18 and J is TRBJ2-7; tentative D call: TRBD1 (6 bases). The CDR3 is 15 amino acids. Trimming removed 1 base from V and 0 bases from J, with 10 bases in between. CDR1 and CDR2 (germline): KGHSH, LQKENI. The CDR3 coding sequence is TGTGCCAGCTCACCACTGACAGGTCTCTCCTACGAGCAGTACTTC. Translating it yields CASSPLTGLSYEQYF.

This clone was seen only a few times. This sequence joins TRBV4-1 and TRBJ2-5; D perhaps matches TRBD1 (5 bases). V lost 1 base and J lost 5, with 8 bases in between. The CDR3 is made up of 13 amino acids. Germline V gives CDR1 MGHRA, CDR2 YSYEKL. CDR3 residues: CASSQVQAETQYF. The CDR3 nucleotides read TGCGCCAGCAGCCAAGTACAGGCGGAGACCCAGTACTTC.

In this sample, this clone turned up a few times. The chain's CDR3 is CASSLVRITEAFF. The CDR3 region has the DNA TGTGCCAGCAGCTTAGTGAGGATCACTGAAGCTTTCTTT. The gene calls are TRBV11-2 and TRBJ1-1; no clear D gene. The CDR3 totals 13 residues. Trimming took off 1 base at V and 4 bases at J, with 7 bases between the two ends. Looked up from germline, CDR1 is SGHAT and CDR2 is FQNNGV.

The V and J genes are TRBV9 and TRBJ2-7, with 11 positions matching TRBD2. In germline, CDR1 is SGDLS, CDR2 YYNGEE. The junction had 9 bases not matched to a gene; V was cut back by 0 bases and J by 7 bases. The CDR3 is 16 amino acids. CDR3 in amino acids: CASSVDLTSGIVEQYF. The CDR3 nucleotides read TGTGCCAGCAGCGTAGATCTGACTAGCGGGATAGTGGAGCAGTACTTC.

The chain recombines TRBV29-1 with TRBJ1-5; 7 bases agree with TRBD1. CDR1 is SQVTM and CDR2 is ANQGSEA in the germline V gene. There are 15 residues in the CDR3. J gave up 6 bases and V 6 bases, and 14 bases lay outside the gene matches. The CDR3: CSVAQGGAGGQPQHF. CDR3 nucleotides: TGCAGCGTCGCGCAAGGGGGCGCGGGGGGTCAGCCCCAGCATTTT.

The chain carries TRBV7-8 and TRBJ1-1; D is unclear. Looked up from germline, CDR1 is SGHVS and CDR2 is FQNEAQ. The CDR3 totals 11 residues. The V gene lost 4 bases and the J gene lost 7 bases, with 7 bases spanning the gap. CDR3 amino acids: CASSSYSEAFF. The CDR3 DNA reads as TGTGCCAGCAGCTCTTACAGTGAAGCTTTCTTT.

The CDR3 DNA is TGTGCCTGGATAAGAGGGGAGGGGTACACTGAAGCTTTCTTT. It yields the protein CAWIRGEGYTEAFF. J is TRBJ1-1 and V is TRBV30; D may be TRBD1 (5 bases). Germline V gene sequence: CDR1 GTSNPN, CDR2 SVGIG (reference sequence). The CDR3 sequence is 14 residues long. The ends were cut back, 4 bases at V and 3 bases at J, with 15 bases in the middle.

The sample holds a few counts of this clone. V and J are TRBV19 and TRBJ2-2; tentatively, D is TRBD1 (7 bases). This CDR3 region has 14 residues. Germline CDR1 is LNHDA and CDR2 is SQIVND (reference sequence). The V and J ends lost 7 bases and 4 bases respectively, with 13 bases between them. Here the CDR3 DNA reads TGTGCCAGTATTCGACAGGGAGGCACCGGGGAGCTGTTTTTT. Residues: CASIRQGGTGELFF.

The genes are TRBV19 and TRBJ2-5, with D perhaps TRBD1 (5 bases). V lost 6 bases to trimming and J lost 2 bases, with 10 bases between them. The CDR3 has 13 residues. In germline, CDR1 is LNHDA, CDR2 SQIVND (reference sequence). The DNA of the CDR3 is TGTGCCAGTAGGAAGCAGGGACAAGAGACCCAGTACTTC. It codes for CASRKQGQETQYF.

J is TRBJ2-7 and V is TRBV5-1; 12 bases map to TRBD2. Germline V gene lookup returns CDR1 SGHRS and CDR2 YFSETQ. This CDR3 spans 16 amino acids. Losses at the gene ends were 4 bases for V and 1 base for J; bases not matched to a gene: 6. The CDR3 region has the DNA TGCGCCAGCAGCCACCGGACTAGCGGGATATCCTACGAGCAGTACTTC. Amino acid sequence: CASSHRTSGISYEQYF.

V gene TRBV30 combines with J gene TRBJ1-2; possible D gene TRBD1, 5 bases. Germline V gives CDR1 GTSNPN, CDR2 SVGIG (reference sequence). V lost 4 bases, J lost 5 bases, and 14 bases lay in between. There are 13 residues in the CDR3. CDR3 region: CAWTPGGRYGYTF. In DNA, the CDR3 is TGTGCCTGGACCCCGGGGGGTAGGTATGGCTACACCTTC.

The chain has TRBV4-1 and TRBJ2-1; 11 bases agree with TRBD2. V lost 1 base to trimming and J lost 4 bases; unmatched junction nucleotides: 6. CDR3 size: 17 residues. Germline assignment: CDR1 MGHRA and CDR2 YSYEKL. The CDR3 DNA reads TGCGCCAGCAGCCAAGCCGCCTTAGCGGGAGGGTACAATGAGCAGTTCTTC. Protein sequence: CASSQAALAGGYNEQFF.

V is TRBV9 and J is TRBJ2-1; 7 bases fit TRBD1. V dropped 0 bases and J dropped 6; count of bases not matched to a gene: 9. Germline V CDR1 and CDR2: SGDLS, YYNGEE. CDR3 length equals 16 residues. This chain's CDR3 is CASSVDEGDSCNEQFF. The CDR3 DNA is TGTGCCAGCAGCGTAGACGAAGGGGACAGTTGCAATGAGCAGTTCTTC. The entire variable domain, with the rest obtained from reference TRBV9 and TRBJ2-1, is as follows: DSGVTQTPKHLITATGQRVTLRCSPRSGDLSVYWYQQSLDQGLQFLIQYYNGEERAKGNILERFSAQQFPDLHSELNLSSLELGDSALYFCASSVDEGDSCNEQFFGPGTRLTVL.